The clone carrying this T cell receptor (beta chain) appeared a few times. Its antigen is still unknown. This entry comes from a study of read filtering for tumor transcriptome and immune sequencing. Turning to the study itself: TCR-mapped reads were about 4.05 to 11 million with IR-seq versus about 85 to 1273 with RNA-seq.

Germline assignment: CDR1 SGDLS and CDR2 YYNGEE. Trimming left V 4 bases short and J 8 bases short, with 21 bases between. There are 16 residues in the CDR3. Molecular barcoded adaptors covering alpha/delta and beta/gamma chains were used on 400 ng RNA. MiXCR, applied by TCRdb to the reads, yields one record per CDR3 protein. The sample has about 130,000 distinct CDR3 sequences, 10% to 15% seen once; the top ten hold 9.5% to 11%. Points from the study as a whole: IR-seq captured clonotypes deeper and more reliably than RNA-seq. Correlation between methods rose after single-read clonotypes were removed.

The specimen was a population of CD138-negative cells sorted from bone marrow. The chain employs TRBV9 and TRBJ2-2; D gene ambiguous. The origin of this receptor is a donor aged 40 or over with multiple myeloma. The CDR3 DNA is TGTGCCAGCAGCCCCCCCCAAAATAATGCTATGGGGGAGCTGTTTTTT. Translating gives CASSPPQNNAMGELFF.